The 11 T cell receptor beta chains below all came from one sample that was sequenced in a study of vaccination and CD4 T cells after COVID-19. The sample's treatment: approximately 10-day PBMC culture with coronavirus spike peptide pools or control peptides (ViraFEST assay). These receptors have no known antigen. At the Johns Hopkins FTIC core, DNA taken from cultured CD4+ T cells was sequenced by way of the Oncomine TCR Beta short-read assay. MiXCR was run by TCRdb on the PCR reads, yielding one entry per CDR3 protein. The sample consists of 4,000 to 6,000 distinct CDR3 sequences, 40% to 50% of them appearing once. The sequencing used CD4+ T cells from blood, cultured in vitro, collected after SARS-CoV-2 vaccination. Every receptor here comes from a human donor who had recovered from COVID-19.

The chain links TRBV20-1 to TRBJ2-1, with D unresolved. Between the trimmed V and J ends, which lost 5 bases and 0 bases, there was a span of 14 bases. This CDR3 spans 15 amino acids. Germline CDR1 DFQATT, CDR2 SNEGSKA (reference sequence). The CDR3 region is CSAWFPGSSYNEQFF. The CDR3 coding sequence is TGCAGTGCTTGGTTTCCCGGAAGCTCCTACAATGAGCAGTTCTTC.

The V and J genes are TRBV6-1 and TRBJ2-1, with D perhaps matching TRBD2 (6 bases). Germline loops: CDR1 MNHNS, CDR2 SASEGT. The V end was cut by 0 bases, the J end by 6 bases, with 12 bases between. CDR3 length: 15 amino acids. This CDR3 is CASSEAGGGVNEQFF. The CDR3 DNA reads TGTGCCAGCAGTGAAGCGGGCGGAGGGGTCAATGAGCAGTTCTTC.

The chain is built from TRBV2 and TRBJ2-3, with 7 bases matching TRBD1. Germline CDR1 SNHLY, CDR2 FYNNEI. This CDR3 is 14 amino acids long. The V gene end was trimmed by 4 bases and the J gene end by 0 bases; junction bases not matched to a gene: 1. The CDR3 DNA reads as TGTGCCAGCAGTGGGGGACAGAGCACAGATACGCAGTATTTT. It encodes CASSGGQSTDTQYF.

The chain carries TRBV20-1 and TRBJ2-3; 7 bases line up with TRBD2. The length of the CDR3 is 14 residues. Germline CDR1 and CDR2: DFQATT and SNEGSKA (reference sequence). The ends lost 5 bases at V and 1 base at J; junction bases unmatched: 6. CDR3 protein: CSAFLAERTDTQYF. In DNA form, the CDR3 reads TGCAGTGCTTTTCTAGCGGAGCGCACAGATACGCAGTATTTT.

This clonotype has more than one count but fewer than ten. The J gene is TRBJ1-2, the V gene TRBV6-1; tentatively, D is TRBD1 (5 bases). The CDR3 spans 15 residues. Trimming shortened V by 7 bases and J by 2 bases, and 17 bases separated the two germline ends. Germline loops: CDR1 MNHNS, CDR2 SASEGT. CDR3 DNA: TGTGCCAGCACATATCGGGACCGACCGAACTATGGCTACACCTTC. Its translation is CASTYRDRPNYGYTF.

The chain carries TRBV7-8 and TRBJ2-1; D assignment may be TRBD1 or TRBD2 (5 bases each). The V gene's germline CDR1 is SGHVS and CDR2 FQNEAQ. The ends were cut back, 5 bases at V and 0 bases at J, with 11 bases in the middle. CDR3 length: 15 residues. This CDR3 is CASSRDVRSYNEQFF. In nucleotides, the CDR3 is TGTGCCAGCAGCCGGGACGTCCGCTCCTACAATGAGCAGTTCTTC.

This clonotype was seen only a few times. CDR3 sequence reads: CASSYSRGPHEDTQYF. In nucleotides, the CDR3 is TGTGCCAGCAGTTACTCCCGGGGGCCTCATGAGGATACGCAGTATTTT. V gene TRBV6-5 combines with J gene TRBJ2-3; D may be TRBD1 or TRBD2 (6 bases each). Trimming left V 0 bases short and J 6 bases short, with 16 bases between. Germline lookup yields CDR1 MNHEY and CDR2 SVGAGI. There are 16 residues in the CDR3.

The chain couples TRBV20-1 to TRBJ2-1; D may correspond to TRBD1 or TRBD2 (6 bases each). V lost 0 bases and J 4 bases, leaving 19 bases between the germline ends. From germline, CDR1 is DFQATT and CDR2 SNEGSKA (reference sequence). The CDR3 has 17 residues. Here the CDR3 reads CSARDWGDTRKYNEQFF. The CDR3 DNA is TGCAGTGCTAGAGATTGGGGGGACACGAGAAAGTACAATGAGCAGTTCTTC.

In its sample, this clonotype was seen a few times. The DNA of the CDR3 is TGTGCCAGCAGCTTAGAGAACTTCTCCTACAATGAGCAGTTCTTC. Encoded protein: CASSLENFSYNEQFF. The V call is TRBV11-2, the J call TRBJ2-1; D is undetermined. The length of the CDR3 is 15 residues. The ends were cut back, 0 bases at V and 0 bases at J, with 6 bases in the middle. Germline CDR1 SGHAT, CDR2 FQNNGV.

This clonotype has only a few counts. The CDR3 region has the DNA TGTGCCACCAGCAGTCTACGGGGGAGGAGCTATGGCTACACCTTC. It yields the protein CATSSLRGRSYGYTF. The chain recombines TRBV15 with TRBJ1-2; TRBD1 is a possible D gene (5 bases). CDR1 and CDR2 (germline): LNHNV, YYDKDF (reference sequence). The CDR3 is made up of 15 amino acids. Trimming took off 3 bases at V and 4 bases at J, with 15 bases between the two ends.

This clonotype was observed a few times. CDR3 region: CASSYLGNQPQHF. CDR3 bases: TGTGCCAGCAGTTACTTAGGTAATCAGCCCCAGCATTTT. The genes are TRBV6-5 and TRBJ1-5; the D is unclear. Germline V CDR1 and CDR2: MNHEY, SVGAGI. CDR3 size: 13 residues. The ends were cut back, 1 base at V and 4 bases at J, with 5 bases in the middle.